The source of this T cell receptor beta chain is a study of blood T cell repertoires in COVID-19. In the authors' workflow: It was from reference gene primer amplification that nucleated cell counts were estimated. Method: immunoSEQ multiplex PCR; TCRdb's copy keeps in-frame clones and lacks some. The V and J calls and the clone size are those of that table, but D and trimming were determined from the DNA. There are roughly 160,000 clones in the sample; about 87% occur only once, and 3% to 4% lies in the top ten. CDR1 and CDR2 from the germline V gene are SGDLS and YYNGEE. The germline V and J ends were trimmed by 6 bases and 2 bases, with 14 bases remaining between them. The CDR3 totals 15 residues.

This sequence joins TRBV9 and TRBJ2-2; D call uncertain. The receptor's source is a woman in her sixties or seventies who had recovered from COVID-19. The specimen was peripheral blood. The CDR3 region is CASNDPGYNTGELFF. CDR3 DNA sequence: TGTGCCAGCAACGACCCGGGTTACAACACCGGGGAGCTGTTTTTT.